Listed here are 7 T cell receptor beta chains from one sample, sequenced in a study of CD8 T cells in ankylosing spondylitis. Notes on the study in general: It appeared that ankylosing spondylitis blood was characterized by a TCR beta motif of several highly homologous variants.

MiXCR, run by TCRdb on the 5' RACE reads, gives a single entry per CDR3 protein. Of approximately 400,000 distinct CDR3 sequences listed, about 24% are singletons. These receptors' antigens are unknown. The sequenced sample consisted of blood, either unsorted or a sorted T cell fraction (not recorded which). The receptor set was obtained from a male donor with ankylosing spondylitis.

The rearrangement uses TRBV11-2 and TRBJ2-1; D perhaps matches TRBD1 (5 bases). The V end was cut by 2 bases, the J end by 4 bases, with 9 bases between. Germline assignment: CDR1 SGHAT and CDR2 FQNNGV. CDR3 length equals 14 residues. The CDR3 DNA sequence: TGTGCCAGCAGCTTACTCACAGGATACAATGAGCAGTTCTTC. Its translation: CASSLLTGYNEQFF.

Concerning this clonotype: It may be a read error: a sequence one base away is much more abundant. V usage is TRBV11-2 and J usage is TRBJ2-5, with D unresolved. Germline assignment: CDR1 SGHAT and CDR2 FQNNGV. CDR3 length: 13 residues. The DNA for the CDR3 is TGTGCCAGCAGCTTAGGGTACCAAGAGGCCCAGTACTTC. This translates into CASSLGYQEAQYF.

J is TRBJ2-7 and V is TRBV3-1; 10 bases align to TRBD2. J lost 9 bases, V lost 1 base, and 3 bases had no gene match. Germline values: CDR1 LGHDT, CDR2 YNNKEL (reference sequence). The CDR3 consists of 13 residues. This chain's CDR3 is CASSQASSGGQYF. DNA for the CDR3: TGTGCCAGCAGCCAAGCCTCTAGCGGGGGGCAGTACTTC.

The V call is TRBV11-3, the J call TRBJ1-1, with D perhaps matching TRBD1 (5 bases). V lost 2 bases to trimming and J lost 0 bases, with 16 bases between them. Germline-derived CDR1 and CDR2 are SGHNT and YENEEA. The CDR3 loop spans 17 amino acids. The CDR3 bases are TGTGCCAGCAGCTTATCATCTGAGGGGACTTTGAACACTGAAGCTTTCTTT. Its translation: CASSLSSEGTLNTEAFF. The complete variable domain, with remaining parts taken from reference TRBV11-3 and TRBJ1-1, reads EAGVVQSPRYKIIEKKQPVAFWCNPISGHNTLYWYLQNLGQGPELLIRYENEEAVDDSQLPKDRFSAERLKGVDSTLKIQPAELGDSAVYLCASSLSSEGTLNTEAFFGQGTRLTVV.

The gene calls are TRBV7-9 and TRBJ1-3; a weak D match, TRBD1 (5 bases). CDR3 length equals 16 residues. Germline loops: CDR1 SEHNR, CDR2 FQNEAQ (reference sequence). The germline V and J ends were trimmed by 7 bases and 4 bases, with 20 bases remaining between them. The chain's CDR3 is CASIRQVGAAGNTIYF. The CDR3 region has the DNA TGTGCCAGCATCCGGCAGGTTGGGGCAGCAGGAAACACCATATATTTT.

This chain links TRBV7-2 with TRBJ2-3; no reliable D call. Germline V gene sequence: CDR1 SGHTA, CDR2 FQGNSA. V shed 0 bases and J shed 6 bases, with 13 bases lying between them. The CDR3 runs to 15 residues. For the CDR3, the DNA is TGTGCCAGCAGCTTAGCGGGTCCGACCAGGGATACGCAGTATTTT. As protein: CASSLAGPTRDTQYF.

J is TRBJ2-3 and V is TRBV12-3 or TRBV12-4, with TRBD2 identical over 8 bases. V shed 6 bases and J 8 bases; nucleotides not matched to a gene: 4. CDR3 size: 12 residues. As DNA, the CDR3 is TGTGCCAGCAGCCCGGGACTAGGTACGCAGTATTTT. Encoded protein: CASSPGLGTQYF.